Reported below is one T cell receptor beta chain. Through a sample-barcoded 5' primer and a J-beta primer mix, a second PCR was run for roughly 6 to 12 cycles. TCRdb reanalysed the 5' RACE reads using MiXCR and keeps one entry per CDR3 protein. This sample yields 730,000 or so distinct CDR3 sequences, of which roughly 43% are seen a single time; more than 20% belongs to the top ten. CDR1 is SGDLS, CDR2 YYNGEE, per germline. V lost 0 bases and J lost 7, with 14 bases in between. The CDR3 runs to 15 residues. The data derive from a study of blood T cells in healthy people across ages. The sequence was obtained from a woman aged 60-75 years in good health. The V and J genes are TRBV9 and TRBJ2-1, with D unresolved. The sequenced material came from blood. CDR3 in DNA: TGTGCCAGCAGCGTAGTTCCAGGAATTACAAATGAGCAGTTCTTC. It translates to CASSVVPGITNEQFF.